This TCR beta chain is from a study of T cell repertoires in cytomegalovirus infection. TCRdb re-analysed the reads in MiXCR, keeping a single row per CDR3 protein. Of about 440,000 distinct CDR3 sequences in the sample, roughly 30% were seen once. Germline V gene sequence: CDR1 LNHDA, CDR2 SQIVND (reference sequence). The V end was cut by 9 bases, the J end by 7 bases, with 19 bases between. This CDR3 contains 15 residues. The sample was PBMCs. The clonotype comes from a human donor in good health (CMV status not recorded). Some clones in this sample may be carry-over from other donors' samples. This chain links TRBV19 with TRBJ1-6, with D tentatively TRBD1 (6 bases). The CDR3 DNA is TGTGCCAGCTCTACAGGGAGCTCGGGAAATTCACCCCTCCACTTT. The encoded protein is CASSTGSSGNSPLHF. The whole variable domain, filled in from reference TRBV19 and TRBJ1-6, reads DGGITQSPKYLFRKEGQNVTLSCEQNLNHDAMYWYRQDPGQGLRLIYYSQIVNDFQKGDIAEGYSVSREKKESFPLTVTSAQKNPTAFYLCASSTGSSGNSPLHFGNGTRLTVT.